A selection of T cell receptor beta chains follows, all from one sample in a study of T cell responses to AZD1222 COVID-19 vaccine. Clones were sequenced by immunoSEQ multiplex PCR, and TCRdb holds only the in-frame ones, with some missing. The data show approximately 100,000 clones, with around nine tenths seen just once and less than 5% held by the top ten. Sequenced here: peripheral blood, sampled 28 days after the second AZD1222 dose. These receptors all stem from an adult who received the AZD1222 COVID-19 vaccine. CDR3s include the opening cysteine and the closing phenylalanine or tryptophan. D genes are given only for firm matches. Clone size is shown for a subset of rows, as once, few, many or a class of expanded clone.

once TRBJ2-3 TRBV19 NA CASSPGATDTQYF TGTGCCAGCTCACCGGGGGCCACAGATACGCAGTATTTT
NA TRBJ1-2 TRBV15 NA CATSRDKVLNYGYTF TGTGCCACCAGCAGAGATAAAGTCCTTAACTATGGCTACACCTTC
NA TRBJ2-1 TRBV27 TRBD1 CASSRTGNSYNEQFF TGTGCCAGCAGCCGGACAGGGAATTCCTACAATGAGCAGTTCTTC
NA TRBJ2-1 TRBV11-2 NA CASSLGGPYEQFF TGTGCCAGCAGCTTAGGTGGCCCTTATGAGCAGTTCTTC
NA TRBJ2-7 TRBV28 NA CASSSQTPGQYF TGTGCCAGCAGTTCCCAGACCCCGGGGCAGTACTTC
NA TRBJ2-5 TRBV3-1/TRBV3-2 TRBD1 CASSRLKGQGVVQYF TGTGCCAGCAGCCGGTTGAAGGGACAGGGGGTGGTCCAGTACTTC
NA TRBJ1-2 TRBV7-9 NA CASSPRQVPGGGYTF TGTGCCAGCAGCCCTCGACAGGTTCCGGGAGGTGGCTACACCTTC
NA TRBJ2-2 TRBV9 NA CASSTTGTTGELFF TGTGCCAGCAGCACCACAGGGACCACCGGGGAGCTGTTTTTT
NA TRBJ1-1 TRBV6-5 TRBD1 CASSQDRVSEAFF TGTGCCAGCAGTCAGGACAGGGTATCTGAAGCTTTCTTT
NA TRBJ1-1 TRBV3-1/TRBV3-2 NA CASSQDGGREGTEAFF TGTGCCAGCAGCCAAGATGGCGGCAGGGAAGGTACTGAAGCTTTCTTT
NA TRBJ2-1 TRBV5-1 TRBD2 CASSLGNSGGANEQFF TGCGCCAGCAGCTTGGGTAATAGCGGGGGAGCCAATGAGCAGTTCTTC
NA TRBJ1-2 TRBV7-2 NA CASSAQRTAIYGYTF TGTGCCAGCAGCGCCCAGAGGACAGCTATTTATGGCTACACCTTC
few TRBJ2-7 TRBV7-2 NA CASSFSQYEQYF TGTGCCAGCAGCTTCTCACAGTACGAGCAGTACTTC
NA TRBJ2-1 TRBV5-1 TRBD2 CASSLSLAGANEQFF TGCGCCAGCAGCTTGTCTTTAGCGGGGGCCAATGAGCAGTTCTTC
NA TRBJ2-7 TRBV10-3 NA CAISESSGSSYEQYF TGTGCCATCAGTGAGAGTTCAGGGAGCTCCTACGAGCAGTACTTC
NA TRBJ1-1 TRBV19 TRBD1 CASSITSDRAGTEAFF TGTGCCAGTAGTATAACCTCGGACAGGGCGGGAACTGAAGCTTTCTTT
NA TRBJ2-1 TRBV15 TRBD1 CATSRDRAGGYEQFF TGTGCCACCAGCAGAGATCGGGCAGGGGGCTATGAGCAGTTCTTC
NA TRBJ1-6 TRBV4-1 NA CASSTGSSSYNSPLHF TGCGCCAGCAGCACCGGGTCGAGCTCCTATAATTCACCCCTCCACTTT
NA TRBJ1-1 TRBV4-1 NA CASSQDNEYTEAFF TGCGCCAGCAGCCAAGATAATGAGTACACTGAAGCTTTCTTT
NA TRBJ1-5 TRBV2 NA CASSRQANQPQHF TGTGCCAGCAGTCGACAGGCCAATCAGCCCCAGCATTTT
NA TRBJ1-4 TRBV7-2 TRBD1 CASSGGQGASEKLFF TGTGCCAGCAGCGGGGGACAGGGGGCAAGTGAAAAACTGTTTTTT
NA TRBJ1-3 TRBV5-1 NA CASQTTGNSGNTIYF TGCGCCAGCCAAACGACGGGAAACTCTGGAAACACCATATATTTT
NA TRBJ1-4 TRBV6-2/TRBV6-3 NA CASSYSQTREKLFF TGTGCCAGCAGTTACTCACAGACACGGGAAAAACTGTTTTTT
NA TRBJ2-1 TRBV9 NA CASSVGSRDNEQFF TGTGCCAGCAGCGTAGGCAGTAGGGACAATGAGCAGTTCTTC
NA TRBJ2-6 TRBV5-1 NA CASSPRGGSGANVLTF TGCGCCAGCAGCCCCAGGGGGGGCTCTGGGGCCAACGTCCTGACTTTC
NA TRBJ1-2 TRBV7-9 TRBD1 CASSWGQGYGYTF TGTGCCAGCAGCTGGGGACAGGGGTATGGCTACACCTTC
NA TRBJ1-4 TRBV19 TRBD1 CASKVDRGREKLFF TGTGCCAGTAAGGTGGACAGGGGGAGAGAAAAACTGTTTTTT
NA TRBJ1-1 TRBV10-1 NA CASSVDGAANTEAFF TGCGCCAGCAGTGTTGACGGGGCCGCTAACACTGAAGCTTTCTTT
NA TRBJ1-6 TRBV5-1 TRBD1 CASSPGQTNSPLHF TGCGCCAGCAGCCCGGGACAGACGAATTCACCCCTCCACTTT
NA TRBJ2-2 TRBV5-4 NA CASSTDFTGELFF TGTGCCAGCAGTACCGATTTTACCGGGGAGCTGTTTTTT
NA TRBJ2-1 TRBV5-4 NA CASSRPAGEQFF TGTGCCAGCAGCCGACCGGCCGGTGAGCAGTTCTTC
NA TRBJ2-5 TRBV5-1 TRBD2 CASSTNPGLAGGIETQYF TGCGCCAGCAGCACCAATCCGGGACTAGCGGGGGGGATTGAGACCCAGTACTTC
NA TRBJ2-1 TRBV6-2/TRBV6-3 TRBD2 CASSYGGGTRSYNEQFF TGTGCCAGCAGTTACGGCGGGGGGACTAGGTCCTACAATGAGCAGTTCTTC
NA TRBJ2-7 TRBV7-6 TRBD1 CASSLATGAYEQYF TGTGCCAGCAGCTTAGCGACAGGGGCCTACGAGCAGTACTTC
NA TRBJ1-3 TRBV6-1 NA CASSERTRKVDTIYF TGTGCCAGCAGTGAACGGACAAGGAAGGTGGACACCATATATTTT
NA TRBJ2-6 TRBV10-3 TRBD1 CAISELQGAGANVLTF TGTGCCATCAGTGAGCTGCAGGGGGCTGGGGCCAACGTCCTGACTTTC
NA TRBJ1-2 TRBV19 TRBD1 CASSTSTGLRRGYTF TGTGCCAGTAGTACCTCGACAGGGCTGAGACGTGGCTACACCTTC
NA TRBJ2-2 TRBV5-8 TRBD1 CASSRQGEYTGELFF TGTGCCAGCAGCCGACAGGGGGAATACACCGGGGAGCTGTTTTTT
NA TRBJ1-5 TRBV19 NA CASSDRDTIHSNQPQHF TGTGCCAGTAGTGACCGGGACACGATTCATAGCAATCAGCCCCAGCATTTT
NA TRBJ1-1 TRBV7-3 TRBD1 CASSTAGTGTTEAFF TGTGCCAGCAGCACCGCCGGGACAGGGACCACTGAAGCTTTCTTT
NA TRBJ2-7 TRBV5-1 NA CASSRNGAYEQYF TGCGCCAGCAGCAGGAACGGGGCCTACGAGCAGTACTTC
NA TRBJ1-2 TRBV7-2 NA CASSLGRAGIYGYTF TGTGCCAGCAGCTTAGGAAGGGCAGGGATCTATGGCTACACCTTC